Here is one T cell receptor (beta chain) with its context. Its specificity is not known. TCRdb's table, derived via immunoSEQ multiplex PCR, lists solely in-frame clones and lacks some. The sample gives roughly 89,000 clones, approximately 87% of which show up once; around 4.5% is in the top ten. Trimming removed 3 bases at V and 7 bases at J, with 22 bases between. The CDR3 has 17 amino acids. CDR1 is MNHEY and CDR2 is SVGEGT in the germline V gene. The data were taken from a study of T cell responses to AZD1222 COVID-19 vaccine. Study findings and constraints: At baseline, just a handful of AZD1222 recipients tested seropositive. Among vaccine-associated CD4 TCRs, coverage spanned spike, with dominance at 160-218 and 743-854. White British people made up most donors, females outnumbered males, and clonal diversity was possibly underestimated.

The source of this sequence is an adult in good health. V usage is TRBV6-2 or TRBV6-3 and J usage is TRBJ2-1, with unresolved D. Source: peripheral blood, taken on day 0 of MenACWY control vaccination. CDR3 in amino acids: CASSYNVRRTQENEQFF. The CDR3 nucleotides are TGTGCCAGCAGTTATAACGTGAGGCGGACCCAGGAGAATGAGCAGTTCTTC.